This T cell receptor beta chain was sequenced for a study of T cells expressing NK-cell markers. Study-level information: Sorted CD3+CD56+NKG2C+, CD3+CD56+NKG2C- and CD3+CD56-NKG2C+ T-cell subsets were beta-chain profiled.

Worth noting for this clonotype: What it binds is not known.

UMIs accompanied the 5'RACE template switching by which TCR beta cDNA was made. TCRdb reanalyzed the 5' RACE reads and collapses them to one entry per CDR3 protein, without DNA. The sample's table shows about 160,000 distinct CDR3 sequences. Notes on the study in general: In a few donors, these clonotypes also led the CD3+CD56-NKG2C+ fraction.

Per germline, CDR1 SEHNR and CDR2 FQNEAQ (reference sequence). CDR3 length: 13 amino acids. The specimen was blood T cells: a sorted CD56 or NKG2C T cell subset, CD4+ or CD8+ T cells, or bulk PBMC T cells (not recorded which). The chain combines TRBV7-9 with TRBJ2-5; TCRdb proposes TRBD2, but this gene call is untestable without DNA. This clonotype was obtained from a man aged 18-75 years in good health. CDR3 sequence: CASSRGSQETQYF.